These T cell receptor beta chains were read from a single sample in a study of cytomegalovirus exposure and HLA in healthy donors. Using immunoSEQ multiplex PCR, the repertoire was profiled, and TCRdb retains in-frame clones only, with some absent. The table shows 150,000 or so clones, with approximately 80% occurring only once. Sample: PBMCs. Receptors originate from a male donor in good health and CMV-seropositive. Each CDR3 is given with its conserved first and last residue. The order of the fields is D gene, clone size, V gene, J gene, CDR3 DNA, CDR3 protein. D genes are given only for firm matches. Part of the rows lack a size; the others show once, few, many or a class for expanded clones.

D gene: NA
clone size: NA
V gene: TRBV6-5
J gene: TRBJ1-5
CDR3 DNA: TGTGCCAGCAGTACTAATGCGGGGGTTGGTCAGCCCCAGCATTTT
CDR3 protein: CASSTNAGVGQPQHF

D gene: NA
clone size: NA
V gene: TRBV19
J gene: TRBJ2-7
CDR3 DNA: TGTGCCAGTAGTATTCGGGACTCCTACGAGCAGTACTTC
CDR3 protein: CASSIRDSYEQYF

D gene: TRBD2
clone size: few
V gene: TRBV6-4
J gene: TRBJ2-3
CDR3 DNA: TGTGCCAGCAGTGACATAGCGGGAGGCACAGATACGCAGTATTTT
CDR3 protein: CASSDIAGGTDTQYF

D gene: NA
clone size: NA
V gene: TRBV7-9
J gene: TRBJ1-3
CDR3 DNA: TGTGCCAGCCCCCAGGGTGATGTGGCTGGAAACACCATATATTTT
CDR3 protein: CASPQGDVAGNTIYF

D gene: TRBD2
clone size: NA
V gene: TRBV7-9
J gene: TRBJ2-1
CDR3 DNA: TGTTCCAGCAGCTTAGCGGGGGGGGCGGCGGGAGGGCGGGAGCAGTTCTTC
CDR3 protein: CSSSLAGGAAGGREQFF

D gene: TRBD1
clone size: NA
V gene: TRBV25-1
J gene: TRBJ1-1
CDR3 DNA: TGTGCCAGCAGCCTCGGGACAGCAGTAACTGAAGCTTTCTTT
CDR3 protein: CASSLGTAVTEAFF

D gene: TRBD2
clone size: NA
V gene: TRBV7-9
J gene: TRBJ2-1
CDR3 DNA: TGTGCCAGCAGTCCGGGACTAGCGGGAGTTGATGAGCAGTTCTTC
CDR3 protein: CASSPGLAGVDEQFF

D gene: NA
clone size: few
V gene: TRBV7-9
J gene: TRBJ2-4
CDR3 DNA: TGTGCCAGCAGTCCAGAGGGGGGGGGCAAAAACATTCAGTACTTC
CDR3 protein: CASSPEGGGKNIQYF

D gene: NA
clone size: few
V gene: TRBV5-6
J gene: TRBJ1-1
CDR3 DNA: TGTGCCAGCAGCCGCGTCCGGTTTGGAGCTTTCTTT
CDR3 protein: CASSRVRFGAFF

D gene: TRBD1
clone size: NA
V gene: TRBV27
J gene: TRBJ2-7
CDR3 DNA: TGTGCCAGCAGCGACAGGGCCCCCTACGAGCAGTACTTC
CDR3 protein: CASSDRAPYEQYF

D gene: NA
clone size: once
V gene: TRBV7-8
J gene: TRBJ2-6
CDR3 DNA: TGTGCCAGCAGCCAAAATGGGCCCTCTGGGGCCAACGTCCTGACTTTC
CDR3 protein: CASSQNGPSGANVLTF

D gene: NA
clone size: few
V gene: TRBV19
J gene: TRBJ1-5
CDR3 DNA: TGTGCCAGCCTGGACTATGGGGGCAATCAGCCCCAGCATTTT
CDR3 protein: CASLDYGGNQPQHF

D gene: TRBD2
clone size: NA
V gene: TRBV6-6
J gene: TRBJ2-5
CDR3 DNA: TGTGCCAGCAGCCACAGTAGCGGGATTGGCGAGACCCAGTACTTC
CDR3 protein: CASSHSSGIGETQYF

D gene: NA
clone size: NA
V gene: TRBV5-5
J gene: TRBJ2-1
CDR3 DNA: TGTGCCAGCAGCTTGGGACTCTACAATGAGCAGTTCTTC
CDR3 protein: CASSLGLYNEQFF

D gene: TRBD2
clone size: NA
V gene: TRBV19
J gene: TRBJ2-7
CDR3 DNA: TGTGCCAGTAGCCAAACTAGCGGCTCCTACGAGCAGTACTTC
CDR3 protein: CASSQTSGSYEQYF

D gene: TRBD1
clone size: NA
V gene: TRBV29-1
J gene: TRBJ1-1
CDR3 DNA: TGCAGCGTCCAGGGGGTAGGCACTGAAGCTTTCTTT
CDR3 protein: CSVQGVGTEAFF

D gene: NA
clone size: few
V gene: TRBV15
J gene: TRBJ1-5
CDR3 DNA: TGTGCCACCAGCAGGAGCCAGGGGTCGGGCTTGAATCAGCCCCAGCATTTT
CDR3 protein: CATSRSQGSGLNQPQHF

D gene: NA
clone size: NA
V gene: TRBV10-3
J gene: TRBJ2-1
CDR3 DNA: TGTGCCATCAGTGAGACAGGGAGTAAGAACAATGAGCAGTTCTTC
CDR3 protein: CAISETGSKNNEQFF

D gene: NA
clone size: NA
V gene: TRBV13
J gene: TRBJ2-3
CDR3 DNA: TGTGCCAGCAGCTTAGGCGGGGGGCGGTCAGATACGCAGTATTTT
CDR3 protein: CASSLGGGRSDTQYF

D gene: TRBD2
clone size: NA
V gene: TRBV6-5
J gene: TRBJ2-7
CDR3 DNA: TGTGCCAGCAGCCGTCTGGCGCGGGAGTACAAAAGGCACTTC
CDR3 protein: CASSRLAREYKRHF

D gene: TRBD2
clone size: NA
V gene: TRBV13
J gene: TRBJ2-4
CDR3 DNA: TGTGCCAGCAGCCAGCTAGCGGACCCCCCGGAGGTAAACATTCAGTACTTC
CDR3 protein: CASSQLADPPEVNIQYF

D gene: TRBD2
clone size: once
V gene: TRBV5-4
J gene: TRBJ2-7
CDR3 DNA: TGTGCCAGCAGCCCGACTAGCGGACGCTCCTACGAGCAGTACTTC
CDR3 protein: CASSPTSGRSYEQYF

D gene: TRBD1
clone size: NA
V gene: TRBV29-1
J gene: TRBJ2-6
CDR3 DNA: TGCAGCGTTGAGCACGGGACAGGGGCGCGTGGGGCCAACGTCCTGACTTTC
CDR3 protein: CSVEHGTGARGANVLTF

D gene: TRBD2
clone size: NA
V gene: TRBV5-1
J gene: TRBJ2-7
CDR3 DNA: TGCGCCAGCAGCTTGGTGGCTAGCGGGAGGGTTTACTACGAGCAGTACTTC
CDR3 protein: CASSLVASGRVYYEQYF

D gene: NA
clone size: NA
V gene: TRBV28
J gene: TRBJ1-1
CDR3 DNA: TGTGCCAGCAGCCACGACAGGACCAACACTGAAGCTTTCTTT
CDR3 protein: CASSHDRTNTEAFF

D gene: NA
clone size: NA
V gene: TRBV5-4
J gene: TRBJ1-1
CDR3 DNA: TGTGCCAGCAGCCCCCCCGGAAGGAGTTCGAACACTGAAGCTTTCTTT
CDR3 protein: CASSPPGRSSNTEAFF

D gene: NA
clone size: NA
V gene: TRBV7-2
J gene: TRBJ2-5
CDR3 DNA: TGTGCCAGCAGCTTAGCGGACTTCGGAGCGCTTAAGTACCAAGAGACCCAGTACTTC
CDR3 protein: CASSLADFGALKYQETQYF

D gene: TRBD2
clone size: NA
V gene: TRBV6-4
J gene: TRBJ2-1
CDR3 DNA: TGTGCCAGCCAAGCCGGGACTAGCGGGGACAATGAGCAGTTCTTC
CDR3 protein: CASQAGTSGDNEQFF